Below are 8 T cell receptor beta chains sequenced from a single sample in a study of breast tumors, draining lymph nodes, adjacent tissues. TCRdb reprocessed the multiplex PCR reads with MiXCR, giving one entry per CDR3 protein. The top ten hold about 2.5% of the sample, which has 75,000 to 100,000 distinct CDR3 sequences, roughly 19% seen once. Samples came from axillary lymph nodes draining the breast cancer. Specimen: axillary lymph node tissue. Every receptor here comes from a female donor with breast cancer. Some clones in this sample may be carry-over from other donors' samples.

Many counts were recorded for this clonotype. This sequence joins TRBV30 and TRBJ2-5; D is uncertain. Trimming pared 2 bases from V and 1 base from J, leaving 11 bases between. CDR3 length: 14 amino acids. From germline, CDR1 is GTSNPN and CDR2 SVGIG (reference sequence). CDR3 in DNA: TGTGCCTGGAGTTCGAGAAACTTCCAAGAGACCCAGTACTTC. Protein: CAWSSRNFQETQYF.

This clonotype occurred many times. The rearrangement joins TRBV7-9 to TRBJ2-1, with 8 bases identical to TRBD2. This CDR3 spans 16 amino acids. V shed 5 bases and J 6 bases; nucleotides not matched to a gene: 12. The germline V gene encodes CDR1 SEHNR and CDR2 FQNEAQ (reference sequence). CDR3: CASSNSGGLASNEQFF. As DNA, the CDR3 is TGTGCCAGCAGCAACAGCGGGGGTCTTGCGTCCAATGAGCAGTTCTTC.

This clonotype has at least ten counts. This chain joins TRBV10-1 and TRBJ2-5; 8 bases match TRBD1. Trimming took 2 bases from V and 5 from J; bases not matched to a gene: 4. This CDR3 is 14 amino acids long. The V gene's germline CDR1 is WNHNN and CDR2 SYGVQD (reference sequence). CDR3 in amino acids: CASSENRGKETQYF. Written as DNA, the CDR3 is TGCGCCAGCAGTGAGAACAGGGGGAAGGAGACCCAGTACTTC.

This clonotype was found a few times. The CDR3 region is CASSPPRGITDTQYF. The CDR3 DNA reads TGTGCCAGCAGCCCCCCCCGGGGAATCACAGATACGCAGTATTTT. V usage is TRBV7-3 and J usage is TRBJ2-3; D possibly corresponds to TRBD2 (5 bases). Trimming took off 5 bases at V and 2 bases at J, with 14 bases between the two ends. This CDR3 is built from 15 residues. Germline CDR1 reads SGHTA; CDR2 reads FQGTGA.

The rearrangement joins TRBV20-1 to TRBJ2-7, with no clear D. The V end lost 3 bases, the J end lost 4 bases, and 10 bases lay between the germline ends. Germline assignment: CDR1 DFQATT and CDR2 SNEGSKA (reference sequence). The CDR3 sequence is 12 residues long. The CDR3 loop is CSARSPGYEQYF. The CDR3 DNA follows: TGCAGTGCTAGGTCCCCCGGATACGAGCAGTACTTC.

This clonotype was observed many times. The V gene is TRBV15, the J gene TRBJ2-3, with 11 positions matching TRBD2. With 4 bases clipped from V and 9 bases from J, the junction kept 9 bases outside the gene matches. Germline lookup yields CDR1 LNHNV and CDR2 YYDKDF (reference sequence). The CDR3 loop spans 15 amino acids. This CDR3 reads CATSTWGLAGGTQYF. CDR3 nucleotide sequence: TGTGCCACCAGCACGTGGGGCCTAGCGGGAGGAACGCAGTATTTT.

This clonotype was detected many times. V usage is TRBV4-2 and J usage is TRBJ2-1; no definite D call. Germline V gene data show CDR1 as LGHNA and CDR2 as YNFKEQ. Trimming took off 0 bases at V and 6 bases at J, with 9 bases between the two ends. This CDR3 is built from 14 residues. For the CDR3, the DNA is TGTGCCAGCAGCCAAGATGGCCGGGCCAATGAGCAGTTCTTC. Protein product: CASSQDGRANEQFF.

This clonotype was found many times. The V and J genes are TRBV6-2 or TRBV6-3 and TRBJ1-6, with TRBD1 matching over 7 bases. Germline-derived CDR1 and CDR2 are MNHEY and SVGEGT. This CDR3 comprises 14 residues. V shed 6 bases, J shed 10 bases, and the junction held 9 bases outside the gene matches. In nucleotides, the CDR3 is TGTGCCAGCAGCTCGACAGGGAGGCGGTCACCCCTCCACTTT. Protein: CASSSTGRRSPLHF.